The clone carrying this TCR beta chain appeared a few times. This sample is drawn from a study of blood T cell repertoires in COVID-19. At the level of the study: PBMCs, B-cell-depleted T cells, or T cells were the source of the cDNA or gDNA that made up the material.

This CDR3 has 16 amino acids. Trimming removed 5 bases from V and 5 bases from J; junction bases left unmatched: 12. Germline V gives CDR1 SGHTA, CDR2 FQGNSA. Original methodology: Amplification of reference gene primers was used by the study to estimate nucleated cell counts. Sequencing was performed with immunoSEQ multiplex PCR; in TCRdb, only in-frame clones are kept and a portion is missing. Clone size and the V and J calls come from that table; the DNA yielded D and trimming. The sample includes about 200,000 clones, about four fifths of them seen just once. Sequenced: peripheral blood. The clonotype originates from a woman aged 80 or over with acute or convalescent COVID-19. The chain combines TRBV7-2 with TRBJ2-3, with 8 nucleotides matching TRBD1. In DNA form, the CDR3 reads TGTGCCAGCAGCCCTCGGACAGGGTCGAGTGGAGATACGCAGTATTTT. Protein sequence: CASSPRTGSSGDTQYF.